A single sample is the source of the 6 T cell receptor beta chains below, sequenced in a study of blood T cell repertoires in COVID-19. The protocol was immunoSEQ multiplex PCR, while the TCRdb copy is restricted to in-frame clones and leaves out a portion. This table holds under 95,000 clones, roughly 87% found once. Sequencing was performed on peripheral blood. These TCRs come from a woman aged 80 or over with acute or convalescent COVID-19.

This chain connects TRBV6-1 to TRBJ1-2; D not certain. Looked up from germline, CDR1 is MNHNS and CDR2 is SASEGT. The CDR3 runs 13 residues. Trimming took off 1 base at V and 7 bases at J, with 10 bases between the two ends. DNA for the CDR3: TGTGCCAGCAGTGAAGACTTCCAAACTGGCTACACCTTC. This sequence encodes CASSEDFQTGYTF.

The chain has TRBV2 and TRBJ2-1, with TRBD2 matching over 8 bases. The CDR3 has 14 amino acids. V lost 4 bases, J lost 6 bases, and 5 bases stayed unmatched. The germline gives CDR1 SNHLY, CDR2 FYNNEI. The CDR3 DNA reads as TGTGCCAGCAGTGCAACGCTAGCGGGCAATGAGCAGTTCTTC. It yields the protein CASSATLAGNEQFF.

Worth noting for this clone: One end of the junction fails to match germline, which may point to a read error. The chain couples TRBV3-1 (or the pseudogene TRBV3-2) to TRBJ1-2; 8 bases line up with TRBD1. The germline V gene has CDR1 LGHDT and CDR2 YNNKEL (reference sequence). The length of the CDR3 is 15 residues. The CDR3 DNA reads TGTGCCAGCAGTCAAGGACAGGGTGCTGGTCATGGCTACACCTTC. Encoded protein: CASSQGQGAGHGYTF.

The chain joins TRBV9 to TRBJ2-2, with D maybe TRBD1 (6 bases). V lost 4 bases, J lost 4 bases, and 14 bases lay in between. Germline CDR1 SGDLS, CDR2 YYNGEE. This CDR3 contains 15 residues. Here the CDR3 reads CASSPKGHPTGELFF. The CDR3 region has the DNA TGTGCCAGCAGCCCGAAGGGACATCCCACCGGGGAGCTGTTTTTT.

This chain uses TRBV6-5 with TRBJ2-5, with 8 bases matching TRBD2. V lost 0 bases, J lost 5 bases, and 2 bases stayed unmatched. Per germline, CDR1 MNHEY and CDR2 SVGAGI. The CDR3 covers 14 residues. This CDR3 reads CASSYSLAVETQYF. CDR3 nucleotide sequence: TGTGCCAGCAGTTACTCACTAGCGGTGGAGACCCAGTACTTC.

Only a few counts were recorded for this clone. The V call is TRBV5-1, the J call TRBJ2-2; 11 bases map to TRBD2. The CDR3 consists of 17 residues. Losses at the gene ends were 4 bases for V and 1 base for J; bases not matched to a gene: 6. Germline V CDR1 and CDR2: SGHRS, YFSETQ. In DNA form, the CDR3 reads TGCGCCAGCAGCCCGGGACTAGCGGACATGAACACCGGGGAGCTGTTTTTT. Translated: CASSPGLADMNTGELFF. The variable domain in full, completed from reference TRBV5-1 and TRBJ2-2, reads KAGVTQTPRYLIKTRGQQVTLSCSPISGHRSVSWYQQTPGQGLQFLFEYFSETQRNKGNFPGRFSGRQFSNSRSEMNVSTLELGDSALYLCASSPGLADMNTGELFFGEGSRLTVL.